The 3 T cell receptor beta chains below were found in one sample sequenced in a study of Ad26.COV2.S vaccination and SARS-CoV-2 variants. Clones were read by immunoSEQ multiplex PCR, and TCRdb kept only the in-frame ones, dropping some. This table has hundreds of thousands of clones, 80% to 95% appearing once. Treatment specified: about 20 received Ad26.COV2.S at low or high dose, single or two shots; roughly five received placebo; per-sample allocation not given. Sampling happened 63 days after the first vaccine or placebo injection. The starting material was peripheral blood, obtained in a trial of Ad26.COV2.S vaccine versus placebo. The receptors were gathered from a person between 18 and 60 years old who received the Ad26.COV2.S COVID-19 vaccine or a placebo.

The chain links TRBV6-2 or TRBV6-3 to TRBJ2-1; D ambiguous. Germline V gene sequence: CDR1 MNHEY, CDR2 SVGEGT. With 4 bases removed from V and 9 bases from J, the gap between germline ends came to 10 bases. The CDR3 is 12 residues long. The CDR3: CASSLTAGEQFF. DNA for the CDR3: TGTGCCAGCAGTTTGACTGCAGGTGAGCAGTTCTTC.

The chain links TRBV7-2 to TRBJ2-3; 8 bases are shared with TRBD2. CDR3 length: 16 residues. Per the germline V gene, CDR1 is SGHTA and CDR2 is FQGNSA. The J segment lost 4 bases and the V segment lost 8 bases, leaving 14 bases of the junction unmatched. CDR3 coding DNA: TGTGCCAGCCGAGGGGCCGGGAGGGCCTCATCAGATACGCAGTATTTT. Translation: CASRGAGRASSDTQYF.

This chain links TRBV6-5 with TRBJ1-2, with a tentative D call TRBD1 (5 bases). The CDR3 extends over 13 amino acids. The germline gives CDR1 MNHEY, CDR2 SVGAGI. V gave up 10 bases and J gave up 6 bases, with 18 bases separating them. CDR3 sequence: CATGGGVYHGYTF. The CDR3 DNA is TGTGCCACCGGGGGAGGGGTTTATCATGGCTACACCTTC.